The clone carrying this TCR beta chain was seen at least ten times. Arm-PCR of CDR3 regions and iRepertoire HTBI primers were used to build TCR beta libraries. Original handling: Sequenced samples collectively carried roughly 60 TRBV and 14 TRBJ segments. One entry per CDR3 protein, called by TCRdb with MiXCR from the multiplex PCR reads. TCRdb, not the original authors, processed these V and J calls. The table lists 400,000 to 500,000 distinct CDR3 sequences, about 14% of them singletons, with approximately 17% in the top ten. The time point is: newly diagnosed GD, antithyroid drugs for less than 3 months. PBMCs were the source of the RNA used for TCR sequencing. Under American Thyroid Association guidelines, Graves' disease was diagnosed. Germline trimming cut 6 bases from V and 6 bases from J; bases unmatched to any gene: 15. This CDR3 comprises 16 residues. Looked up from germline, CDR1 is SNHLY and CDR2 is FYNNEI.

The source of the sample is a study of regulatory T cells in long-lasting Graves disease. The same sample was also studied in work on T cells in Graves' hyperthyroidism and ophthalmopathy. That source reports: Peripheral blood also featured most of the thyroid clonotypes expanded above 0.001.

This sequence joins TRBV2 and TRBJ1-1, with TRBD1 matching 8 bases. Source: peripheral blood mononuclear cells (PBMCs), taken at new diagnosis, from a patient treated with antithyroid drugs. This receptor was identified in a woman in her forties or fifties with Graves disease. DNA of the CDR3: TGTGCCAGCAGGAACGCAGCGACAGGGGATCTCGCTGAAGCTTTCTTT. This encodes CASRNAATGDLAEAFF.